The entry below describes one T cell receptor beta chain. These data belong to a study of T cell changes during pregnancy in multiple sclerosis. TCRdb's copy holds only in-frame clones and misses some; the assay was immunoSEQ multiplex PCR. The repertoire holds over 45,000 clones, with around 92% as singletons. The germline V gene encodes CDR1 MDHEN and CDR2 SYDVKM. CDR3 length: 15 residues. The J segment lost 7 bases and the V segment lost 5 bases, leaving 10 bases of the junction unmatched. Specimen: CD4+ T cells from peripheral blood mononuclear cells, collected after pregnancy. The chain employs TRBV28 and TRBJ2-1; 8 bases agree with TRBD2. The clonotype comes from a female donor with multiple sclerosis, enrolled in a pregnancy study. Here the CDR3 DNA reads TGTGCCAGCAGTCTCCGTGGGACTAGTTTGAATGAGCAGTTCTTC. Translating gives CASSLRGTSLNEQFF.